The clone carrying this TCR beta chain was found a few times. Its matching antigen is unknown. Trimming pared 6 bases from V and 1 base from J, leaving 4 bases between. The CDR3 runs to 12 residues. In TCRdb, the reads were re-called with MiXCR into one record per CDR3 protein. The sample includes 830,000 or so distinct CDR3 sequences, about 30% of them seen just once. The sample comes from a study of T cell repertoires in cytomegalovirus infection. Study information: Alongside well-studied HLA-B-restricted CMV epitopes, recently identified HLA-C-restricted CMV epitopes were also used. Both CMV infection and a matching HLA type were indicated by public TCR beta signatures.

The starting material was cultured CD8+ T cells from PBMCs, obtained from culture after CMV antigen stimulation. J is TRBJ1-5 and V is TRBV12-3 or TRBV12-4, with unresolved D. The source is a human donor in good health (CMV status not recorded). Some clones in this sample may be carry-over from other donors' samples. CDR3 nucleotides: TGTGCCAGCAGGCTAAGCAATCAGCCCCAGCATTTT. It is translated as CASRLSNQPQHF.